The 8 T cell receptor beta chains given below trace back to one sample, sequenced in a study of blood T cells in healthy people across ages. PCR was performed a second time for roughly 7 to 11 cycles using a sample-barcoded 5' primer and a J-beta primer mix. TCRdb reanalysed the 5' RACE reads using MiXCR and keeps one entry per CDR3 protein. This sample carries about 720,000 distinct CDR3 sequences, approximately 22% of them seen once, and the ten largest clones take roughly 22%. The specimen sequenced was blood. All receptors derive from a man aged 65 to 85 in good health.

The table lists this clonotype with a few counts. This sequence joins TRBV11-2 and TRBJ1-1, with a weak D call TRBD1 (6 bases). The CDR3 runs to 13 residues. The V gene lost 5 bases and the J gene lost 4 bases, with 11 bases spanning the gap. The germline CDR1 and CDR2 sequences are SGHAT and FQNNGV. The CDR3 reads CASSVRGSTEAFF. CDR3 bases: TGTGCCAGCAGCGTCAGGGGTTCCACTGAAGCTTTCTTT.

This clonotype was seen more than once but under ten times. The chain links TRBV25-1 to TRBJ2-3; a weak D match, TRBD2 (6 bases). V lost 3 bases, J lost 2 bases, and 21 bases lay in between. Looked up from germline, CDR1 is MGHDK and CDR2 is SYGVNS. The CDR3 spans 18 residues. CDR3 nucleotide sequence: TGTGCCAGCAGTGACCCCTCTCGACCGGGGGACCCCACAGATACGCAGTATTTT. Translating it yields CASSDPSRPGDPTDTQYF.

The rearrangement uses TRBV6-5 and TRBJ1-6; D gene unclear. The CDR3 extends over 14 amino acids. Germline V lookup: CDR1 MNHEY, CDR2 SVGAGI. Trimming took 2 bases from V and 5 from J, leaving 7 bases between them. The CDR3 here is CASSYPADNSPLHF. CDR3 DNA sequence: TGTGCCAGCAGTTACCCCGCAGATAATTCACCCCTCCACTTT.

This clonotype was detected only a few times. The J gene is TRBJ2-1, the V gene TRBV7-2; D is possibly TRBD2 (5 bases). V lost 2 bases and J 4 bases, leaving 12 bases between the germline ends. The CDR3 length is 15 residues. From germline, CDR1 is SGHTA and CDR2 FQGNSA. The CDR3 is CASSLKRDNYNEQFF. CDR3 in DNA: TGTGCCAGCAGCTTAAAACGGGATAATTACAATGAGCAGTTCTTC.

The chain has TRBV4-3 and TRBJ2-6, with D unclear. Germline values: CDR1 LGHNA, CDR2 YSLEER. V lost 1 base and J 1 base, leaving 17 bases between the germline ends. The CDR3 consists of 19 residues. This CDR3 is CASSQAVASGYSGANVLTF. In DNA form, the CDR3 reads TGCGCCAGCAGCCAAGCGGTCGCTAGTGGTTATTCTGGGGCCAACGTCCTGACTTTC.

There are many counts of this clonotype. The CDR3 DNA sequence: TGCGCCAGCAGCCCCGGAAGACAGGGGTTGGGTCAGTACTTC. It is translated as CASSPGRQGLGQYF. This chain joins TRBV5-1 and TRBJ2-4; 8 positions agree with TRBD1. Germline CDR1 is SGHRS and CDR2 is YFSETQ. The V segment lost 4 bases and the J segment 12 bases; nucleotides outside the gene matches: 12. The CDR3 totals 14 residues.

The genes are TRBV5-1 and TRBJ2-1; 11 nucleotides match TRBD2. The trim removed 4 bases at V and 5 bases at J, leaving 8 bases unmatched. Germline CDR1 reads SGHRS; CDR2 reads YFSETQ. The CDR3 covers 16 residues. As DNA, the CDR3 is TGCGCCAGCAGCCTCCAATCTAGCGGGGGGCACAATGAGCAGTTCTTC. Amino acid sequence: CASSLQSSGGHNEQFF.

V and J are TRBV4-3 and TRBJ2-1; the D gene is possibly TRBD2 (7 bases). The germline V gene has CDR1 LGHNA and CDR2 YSLEER. The V end lost 1 base, the J end lost 4 bases, and 11 bases lay between the germline ends. The length of the CDR3 is 15 residues. The DNA of the CDR3 is TGCGCCAGCAGCCAAGTGGGAGGGGGGTACAATGAGCAGTTCTTC. Translation: CASSQVGGGYNEQFF.